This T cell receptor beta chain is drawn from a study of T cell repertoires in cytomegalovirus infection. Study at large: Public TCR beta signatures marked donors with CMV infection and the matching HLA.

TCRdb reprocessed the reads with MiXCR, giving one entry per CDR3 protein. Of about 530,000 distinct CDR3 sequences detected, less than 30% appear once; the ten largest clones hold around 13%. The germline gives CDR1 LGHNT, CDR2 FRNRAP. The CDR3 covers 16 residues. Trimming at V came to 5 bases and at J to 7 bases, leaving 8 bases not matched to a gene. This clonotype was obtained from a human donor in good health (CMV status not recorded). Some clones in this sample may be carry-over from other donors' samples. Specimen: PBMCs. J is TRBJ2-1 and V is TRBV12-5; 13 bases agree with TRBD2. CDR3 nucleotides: TGTGCTAGTGGTCCCAGGACTAGCGGGAGCGGGAATGAGCAGTTCTTC. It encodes CASGPRTSGSGNEQFF.